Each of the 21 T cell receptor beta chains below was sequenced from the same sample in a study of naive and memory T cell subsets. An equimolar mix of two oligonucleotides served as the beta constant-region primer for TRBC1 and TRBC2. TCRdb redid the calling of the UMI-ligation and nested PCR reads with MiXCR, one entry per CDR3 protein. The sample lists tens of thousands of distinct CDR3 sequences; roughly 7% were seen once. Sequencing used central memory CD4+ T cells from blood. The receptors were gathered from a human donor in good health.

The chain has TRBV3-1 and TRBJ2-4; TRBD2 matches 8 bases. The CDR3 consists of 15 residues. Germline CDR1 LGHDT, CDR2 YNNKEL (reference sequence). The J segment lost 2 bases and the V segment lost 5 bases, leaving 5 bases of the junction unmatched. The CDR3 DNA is TGTGCCAGCAGCTTTGCGGGAGGCTCCAAAAACATTCAGTACTTC. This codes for CASSFAGGSKNIQYF.

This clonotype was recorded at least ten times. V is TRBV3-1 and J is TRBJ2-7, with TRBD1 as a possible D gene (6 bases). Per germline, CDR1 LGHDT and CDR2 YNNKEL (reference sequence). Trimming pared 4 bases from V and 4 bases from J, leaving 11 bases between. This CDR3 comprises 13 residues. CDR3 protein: CASSLGQKYEQYF. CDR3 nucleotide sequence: TGTGCCAGCAGCCTAGGACAGAAATACGAGCAGTACTTC.

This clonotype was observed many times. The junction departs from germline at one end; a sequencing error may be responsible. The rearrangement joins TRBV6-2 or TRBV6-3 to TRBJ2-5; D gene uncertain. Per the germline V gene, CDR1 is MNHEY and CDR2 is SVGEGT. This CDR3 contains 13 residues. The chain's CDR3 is CASTTGPQGTQYF. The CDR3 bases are TGTGCCAGCACGACCGGGCCGCAAGGGACCCAGTACTTC.

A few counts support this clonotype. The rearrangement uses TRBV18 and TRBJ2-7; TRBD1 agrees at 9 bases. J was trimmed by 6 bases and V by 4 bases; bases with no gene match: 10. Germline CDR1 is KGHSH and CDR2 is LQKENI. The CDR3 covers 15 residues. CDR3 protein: CASSQRTGVGAEQYF. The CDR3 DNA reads TGTGCCAGCTCACAACGGACAGGGGTAGGCGCCGAGCAGTACTTC.

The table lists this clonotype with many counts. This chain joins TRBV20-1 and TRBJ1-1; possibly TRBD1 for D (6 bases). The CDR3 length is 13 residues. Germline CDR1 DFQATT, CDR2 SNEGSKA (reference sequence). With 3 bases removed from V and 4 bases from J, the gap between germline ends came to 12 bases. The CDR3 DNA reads TGCAGTGCTAGTTCAGGGGCGGGCACTGAAGCTTTCTTT. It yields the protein CSASSGAGTEAFF.

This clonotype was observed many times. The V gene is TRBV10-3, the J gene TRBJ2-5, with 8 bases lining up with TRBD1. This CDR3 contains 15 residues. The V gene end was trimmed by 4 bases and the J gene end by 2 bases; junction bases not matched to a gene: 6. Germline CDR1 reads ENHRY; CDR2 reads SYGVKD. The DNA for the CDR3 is TGTGCCATCAGTGCAGGGGGCGCCGGTCAAGAGACCCAGTACTTC. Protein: CAISAGGAGQETQYF.

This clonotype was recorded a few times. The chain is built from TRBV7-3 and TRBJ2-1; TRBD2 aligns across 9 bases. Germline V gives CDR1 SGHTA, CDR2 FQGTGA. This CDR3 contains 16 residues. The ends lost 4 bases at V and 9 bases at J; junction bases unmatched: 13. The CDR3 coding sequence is TGTGCCAGCAGCTGGGAAGCGGGAGGAGGGGTGAGTGAGCAGTTCTTC. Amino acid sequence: CASSWEAGGGVSEQFF. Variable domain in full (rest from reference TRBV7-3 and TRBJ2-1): GAGVSQTPSNKVTEKGKYVELRCDPISGHTALYWYRQSLGQGPEFLIYFQGTGAADDSGLPNDRFFAVRPEGSVSTLKIQRTERGDSAVYLCASSWEAGGGVSEQFFGPGTRLTVL.

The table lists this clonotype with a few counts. DNA for the CDR3: TGCGCCAGCAGCCAAGATAGGGGGGCAGGCGGAAGCTCCTACGAGCAGTACTTC. The encoded protein is CASSQDRGAGGSSYEQYF. The chain is built from TRBV4-3 and TRBJ2-7, with D perhaps given as TRBD1 or TRBD2 (6 bases each). V gave up 0 bases and J gave up 0 bases, with 18 bases separating them. CDR1 and CDR2 from the germline V gene are LGHNA and YSLEER. The CDR3 totals 18 residues.

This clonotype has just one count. CDR3 DNA sequence: TGTGCCAGCAGTTTTTCAAGGGTGGGCCAGCCCCAGCATTTT. Protein product: CASSFSRVGQPQHF. The chain links TRBV28 to TRBJ1-5; D is unclear. The V end was cut by 3 bases, the J end by 7 bases, with 13 bases between. The CDR3 consists of 14 residues. CDR1 is MDHEN and CDR2 is SYDVKM in the germline V gene.

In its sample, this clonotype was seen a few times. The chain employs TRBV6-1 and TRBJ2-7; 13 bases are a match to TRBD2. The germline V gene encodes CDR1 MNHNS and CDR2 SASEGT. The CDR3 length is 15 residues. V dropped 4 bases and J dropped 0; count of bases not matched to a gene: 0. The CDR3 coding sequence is TGTGCCAGCAGTGGACTAGCGGGAGGCTCCTACGAGCAGTACTTC. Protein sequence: CASSGLAGGSYEQYF.

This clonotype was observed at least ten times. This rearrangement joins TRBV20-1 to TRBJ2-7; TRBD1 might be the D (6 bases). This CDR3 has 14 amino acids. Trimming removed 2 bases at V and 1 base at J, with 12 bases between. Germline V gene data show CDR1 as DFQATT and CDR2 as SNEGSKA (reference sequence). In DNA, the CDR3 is TGCAGTGCTAGAAAACCAGGGGTGTCCTACGAGCAGTACTTC. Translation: CSARKPGVSYEQYF.

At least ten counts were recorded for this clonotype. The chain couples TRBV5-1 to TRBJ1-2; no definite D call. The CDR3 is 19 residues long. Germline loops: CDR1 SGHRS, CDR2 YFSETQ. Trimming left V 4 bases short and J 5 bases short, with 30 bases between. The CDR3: CASSLEGGGRVVRGYGYTF. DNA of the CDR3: TGCGCCAGCAGCCTGGAAGGAGGAGGGCGAGTTGTTCGGGGATATGGCTACACCTTC.

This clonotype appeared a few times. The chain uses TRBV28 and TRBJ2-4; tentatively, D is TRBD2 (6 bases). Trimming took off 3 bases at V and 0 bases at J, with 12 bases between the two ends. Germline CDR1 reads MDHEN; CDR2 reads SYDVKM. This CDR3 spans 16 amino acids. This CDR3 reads CASSFRGSIAKNIQYF. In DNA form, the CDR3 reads TGTGCCAGCAGTTTCCGGGGGTCCATAGCCAAAAACATTCAGTACTTC. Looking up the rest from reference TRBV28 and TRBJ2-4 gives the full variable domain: DVKVTQSSRYLVKRTGEKVFLECVQDMDHENMFWYRQDPGLGLRLIYFSYDVKMKEKGDIPEGYSVSREKKERFSLILESASTNQTSMYLCASSFRGSIAKNIQYFGAGTRLSVL.

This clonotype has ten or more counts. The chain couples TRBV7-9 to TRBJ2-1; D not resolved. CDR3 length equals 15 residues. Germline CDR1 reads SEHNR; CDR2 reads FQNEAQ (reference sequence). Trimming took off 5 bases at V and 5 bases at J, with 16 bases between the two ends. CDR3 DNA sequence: TGTGCCAGCAGCCCCCGTGGGGTAAGGAACAATGAGCAGTTCTTC. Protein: CASSPRGVRNNEQFF.

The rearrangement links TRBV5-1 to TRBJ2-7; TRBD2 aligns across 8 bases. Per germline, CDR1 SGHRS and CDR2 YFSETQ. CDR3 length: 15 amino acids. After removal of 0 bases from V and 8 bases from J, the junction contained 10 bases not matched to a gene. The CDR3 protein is CASSLGGGTSGQQYF. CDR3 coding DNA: TGCGCCAGCAGCTTGGGGGGAGGTACTAGCGGCCAGCAGTACTTC.

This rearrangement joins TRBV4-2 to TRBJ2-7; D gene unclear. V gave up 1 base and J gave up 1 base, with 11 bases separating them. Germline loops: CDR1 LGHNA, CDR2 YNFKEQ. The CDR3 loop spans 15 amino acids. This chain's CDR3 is CASSQAVGWSYEQYF. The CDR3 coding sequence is TGTGCCAGCAGCCAAGCGGTAGGCTGGTCCTACGAGCAGTACTTC.

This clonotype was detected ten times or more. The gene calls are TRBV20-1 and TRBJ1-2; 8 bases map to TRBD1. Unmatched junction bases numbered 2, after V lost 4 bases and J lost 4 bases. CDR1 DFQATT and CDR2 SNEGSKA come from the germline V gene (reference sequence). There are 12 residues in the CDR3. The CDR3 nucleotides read TGCAGTGCTATAGACAGGGGCTATGGCTACACCTTC. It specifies CSAIDRGYGYTF.

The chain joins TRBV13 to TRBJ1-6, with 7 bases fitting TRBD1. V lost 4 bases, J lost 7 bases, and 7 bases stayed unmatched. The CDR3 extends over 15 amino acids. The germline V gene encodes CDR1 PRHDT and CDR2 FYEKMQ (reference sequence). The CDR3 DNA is TGTGCCAGCAGCTCGAGGGGGCGGAGGAATTCACCCCTCCACTTT. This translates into CASSSRGRRNSPLHF.

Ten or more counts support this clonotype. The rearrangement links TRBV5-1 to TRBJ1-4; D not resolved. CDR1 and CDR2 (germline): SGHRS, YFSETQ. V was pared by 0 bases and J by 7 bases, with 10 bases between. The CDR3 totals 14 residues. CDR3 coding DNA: TGCGCCAGCAGCTTGGACAGATCCGGTGAAAAACTGTTTTTT. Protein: CASSLDRSGEKLFF.

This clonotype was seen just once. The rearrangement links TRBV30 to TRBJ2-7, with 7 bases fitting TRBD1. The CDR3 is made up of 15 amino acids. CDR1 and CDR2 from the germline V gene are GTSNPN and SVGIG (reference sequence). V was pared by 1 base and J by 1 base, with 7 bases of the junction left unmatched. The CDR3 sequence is CAWSAPRQGSYEQYF. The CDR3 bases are TGTGCCTGGAGTGCCCCACGACAGGGATCCTACGAGCAGTACTTC.

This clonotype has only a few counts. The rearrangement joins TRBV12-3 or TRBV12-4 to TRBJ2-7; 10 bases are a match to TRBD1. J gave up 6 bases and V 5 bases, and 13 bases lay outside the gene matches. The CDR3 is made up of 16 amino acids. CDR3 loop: CASSPSPGQGIAEQYF. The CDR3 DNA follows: TGTGCCAGCAGTCCCTCTCCGGGACAGGGGATCGCCGAGCAGTACTTC.